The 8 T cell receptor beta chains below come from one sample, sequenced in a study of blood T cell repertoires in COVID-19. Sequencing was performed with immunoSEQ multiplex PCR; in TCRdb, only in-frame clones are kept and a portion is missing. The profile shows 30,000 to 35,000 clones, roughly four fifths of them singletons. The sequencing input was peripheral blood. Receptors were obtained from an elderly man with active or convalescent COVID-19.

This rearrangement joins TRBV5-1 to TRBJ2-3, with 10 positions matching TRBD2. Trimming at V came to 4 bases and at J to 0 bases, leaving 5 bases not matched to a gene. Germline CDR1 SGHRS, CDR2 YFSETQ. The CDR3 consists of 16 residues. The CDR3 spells CASSPSTSGSTDTQYF. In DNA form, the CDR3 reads TGCGCCAGCAGCCCCTCGACTAGCGGGAGCACAGATACGCAGTATTTT. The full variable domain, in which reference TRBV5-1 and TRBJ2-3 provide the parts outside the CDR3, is KAGVTQTPRYLIKTRGQQVTLSCSPISGHRSVSWYQQTPGQGLQFLFEYFSETQRNKGNFPGRFSGRQFSNSRSEMNVSTLELGDSALYLCASSPSTSGSTDTQYFGPGTRLTVL.

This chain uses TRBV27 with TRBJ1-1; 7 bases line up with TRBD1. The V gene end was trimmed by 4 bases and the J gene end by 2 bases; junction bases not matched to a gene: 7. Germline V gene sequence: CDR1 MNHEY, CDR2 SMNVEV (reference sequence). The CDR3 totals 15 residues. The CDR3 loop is CASSSPGGQNTEAFF. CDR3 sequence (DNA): TGTGCCAGCAGTTCTCCAGGGGGGCAAAACACTGAAGCTTTCTTT.

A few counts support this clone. The chain's CDR3 is CASSQRQGGETQYF. The CDR3 nucleotides are TGCGCCAGCAGCCAACGACAGGGAGGAGAGACCCAGTACTTC. The chain joins TRBV4-1 to TRBJ2-5; possible D gene TRBD1, 7 bases. The CDR3 is made up of 14 amino acids. The ends were cut back, 2 bases at V and 4 bases at J, with 11 bases in the middle. Per the germline V gene, CDR1 is MGHRA and CDR2 is YSYEKL.

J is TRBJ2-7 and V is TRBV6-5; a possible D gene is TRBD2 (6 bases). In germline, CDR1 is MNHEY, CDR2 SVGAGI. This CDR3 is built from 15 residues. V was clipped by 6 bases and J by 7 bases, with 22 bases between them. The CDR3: CASSRGGEPFGEQYF. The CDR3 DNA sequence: TGTGCCAGCAGCCGCGGCGGGGAACCCTTCGGGGAGCAGTACTTC.

CDR3 loop: CSVRGTMNTEAFF. The CDR3 DNA reads TGCAGCGTAAGGGGCACTATGAACACTGAAGCTTTCTTT. The V and J genes are TRBV29-1 and TRBJ1-1, with D maybe TRBD1 (5 bases). This CDR3 contains 13 residues. The V and J ends lost 6 bases and 0 bases respectively, with 11 bases between them. The germline CDR1 and CDR2 sequences are SQVTM and ANQGSEA.

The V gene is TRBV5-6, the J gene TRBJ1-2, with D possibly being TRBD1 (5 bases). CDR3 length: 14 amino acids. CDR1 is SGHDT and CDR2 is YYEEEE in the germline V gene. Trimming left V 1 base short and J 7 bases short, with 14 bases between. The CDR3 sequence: CASSLSPGRLGYTF. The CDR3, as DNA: TGTGCCAGCAGCTTGTCCCCAGGGAGGCTTGGCTACACCTTC. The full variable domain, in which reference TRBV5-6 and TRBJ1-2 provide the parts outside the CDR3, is DAGVTQSPTHLIKTRGQQVTLRCSPKSGHDTVSWYQQALGQGPQFIFQYYEEEERQRGNFPDRFSGHQFPNYSSELNVNALLLGDSALYLCASSLSPGRLGYTFGSGTRLTVV.

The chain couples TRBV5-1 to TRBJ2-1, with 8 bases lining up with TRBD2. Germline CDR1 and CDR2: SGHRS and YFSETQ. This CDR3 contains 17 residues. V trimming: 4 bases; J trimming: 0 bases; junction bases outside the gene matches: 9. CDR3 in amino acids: CASSLRLAGISYNEQFF. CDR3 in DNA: TGCGCCAGCAGCCTCAGGTTAGCGGGGATCTCCTACAATGAGCAGTTCTTC.

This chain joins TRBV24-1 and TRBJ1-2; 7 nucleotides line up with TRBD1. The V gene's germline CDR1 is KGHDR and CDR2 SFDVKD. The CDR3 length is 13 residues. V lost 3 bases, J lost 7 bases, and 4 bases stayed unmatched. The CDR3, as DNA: TGTGCCACCAGTGATAGGACAGGTAGTGGCTACACCTTC. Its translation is CATSDRTGSGYTF.